The next 11 T cell receptor beta chains were all read from a single sample in a study of blood T cell repertoires in COVID-19. The protocol was immunoSEQ multiplex PCR, while the TCRdb copy is restricted to in-frame clones and leaves out a portion. The sample includes roughly 32,000 clones, roughly 90% of them seen just once. Input material: peripheral blood. Source of these receptors: a man aged 50-59 years with active or convalescent COVID-19.

The rearrangement joins TRBV28 to TRBJ2-1; TRBD2 matches at 9 bases. Trimming cost V 3 bases and J 9 bases; bases outside gene matches: 12. CDR3 length: 16 amino acids. The V gene's germline CDR1 is MDHEN and CDR2 SYDVKM. CDR3 region: CASSFQPGLAGSEQFF. The CDR3 DNA is TGTGCCAGCAGTTTTCAACCGGGACTAGCCGGCAGTGAGCAGTTCTTC.

This clone has only one observation. The V and J genes are TRBV5-1 and TRBJ1-2, with D uncertain. This CDR3 has 14 amino acids. Germline values: CDR1 SGHRS, CDR2 YFSETQ. Trimming pared 5 bases from V and 2 bases from J, leaving 13 bases between. This CDR3 is CASRPEVENYGYTF. The CDR3 DNA sequence: TGCGCCAGCAGACCCGAAGTGGAGAACTATGGCTACACCTTC.

J is TRBJ2-5 and V is TRBV3-1 (or the pseudogene TRBV3-2), with D maybe TRBD2 (5 bases). V was pared by 0 bases and J by 0 bases, with 8 bases between. The CDR3 covers 15 residues. Germline V gives CDR1 LGHDT, CDR2 YNNKEL (reference sequence). The CDR3 reads CASSQDSGYQETQYF. Written as DNA, the CDR3 is TGTGCCAGCAGCCAAGATTCGGGGTACCAAGAGACCCAGTACTTC.

The chain carries TRBV18 and TRBJ2-7, with 7 positions matching TRBD2. After removal of 5 bases from V and 7 bases from J, the junction contained 17 bases not matched to a gene. Germline CDR1 is KGHSH and CDR2 is LQKENI. The CDR3 runs to 16 residues. CDR3 nucleotide sequence: TGTGCCAGCTCATTTTCCTTACGGGAGGACCTTCGGGAGCAGTACTTC. This codes for CASSFSLREDLREQYF.

The V gene is TRBV21-1, the J gene TRBJ2-5; TRBD2, as called in the table, went unchecked against the DNA. TRBV21-1 is a pseudogene locus. The CDR3 sequence is 14 residues long. For the CDR3, the DNA is TGTGCCAGCAGCACCTTCCAGGTACCGGGGGCCCAGTACTTC. This encodes CASSTFQVPGAQYF.

This chain links TRBV4-3 with TRBJ1-2; TRBD1 might be the D (6 bases). V lost 4 bases to trimming and J lost 8 bases, with 14 bases between them. Per germline, CDR1 LGHNA and CDR2 YSLEER. The CDR3 runs to 13 residues. For the CDR3, the DNA is TGCGCCAGCAGCCGGTCACAGGGTTCGGGCTACACCTTC. Translating it yields CASSRSQGSGYTF.

The V gene is TRBV15, the J gene TRBJ1-2; D perhaps matches TRBD1 (6 bases). Germline V gene sequence: CDR1 LNHNV, CDR2 YYDKDF (reference sequence). With 0 bases removed from V and 4 bases from J, the gap between germline ends came to 9 bases. The CDR3 extends over 14 amino acids. CDR3 in DNA: TGTGCCACCAGCAGAGATAAGGGGGTCTATGGCTACACCTTC. This encodes CATSRDKGVYGYTF.

The chain is built from TRBV27 and TRBJ1-6; 8 bases match TRBD1. CDR3 length: 15 residues. CDR1 and CDR2 from the germline V gene are MNHEY and SMNVEV (reference sequence). With V trimmed by 7 bases and J by 0 bases, 2 bases remained unmatched. The CDR3 nucleotides are TGTGCCAGCAACGACAGGGGCTCCTATAATTCACCCCTCCACTTT. Its protein is CASNDRGSYNSPLHF.

This clone was recorded only once. V is TRBV9 and J is TRBJ2-7; 7 bases line up with TRBD1. With V trimmed by 9 bases and J by 3 bases, 12 bases remained unmatched. Germline lookup yields CDR1 SGDLS and CDR2 YYNGEE. The CDR3 contains 14 residues. CDR3 protein: CATILKGTDYEQYF. Here the CDR3 DNA reads TGTGCCACCATACTCAAAGGGACAGACTACGAGCAGTACTTC.

The CDR3 here is CASSQEDYVADEKLFF. For the CDR3, the DNA is TGTGCCAGCAGCCAAGAGGATTATGTGGCGGATGAAAAACTGTTTTTT. This sequence joins TRBV3-1 (or the pseudogene TRBV3-2) and TRBJ1-4, with D hard to call. Germline assignment: CDR1 LGHDT and CDR2 YNNKEL (reference sequence). V lost 0 bases, J lost 6 bases, and 14 bases lay in between. The CDR3 covers 16 residues.

As regards this clone: This CDR3 is also generated by other DNA sequences in the sample. V and J are TRBV28 and TRBJ2-1, with 10 bases aligning to TRBD2. This CDR3 has 16 amino acids. Trimming removed 1 base from V and 4 bases from J; junction bases left unmatched: 4. The germline V gene has CDR1 MDHEN and CDR2 SYDVKM. The CDR3 DNA reads as TGTGCCAGCAGTTTATTTGGACTAGCGGAGTACAATGAGCAGTTCTTC. Protein product: CASSLFGLAEYNEQFF. The whole variable domain, remainder taken from reference TRBV28 and TRBJ2-1, is DVKVTQSSRYLVKRTGEKVFLECVQDMDHENMFWYRQDPGLGLRLIYFSYDVKMKEKGDIPEGYSVSREKKERFSLILESASTNQTSMYLCASSLFGLAEYNEQFFGPGTRLTVL.